This T cell receptor (beta chain) was recovered during a study of radiotherapy plus CTLA-4 blockade in lung cancer. This CDR3 has 16 amino acids. V dropped 0 bases and J dropped 2 bases, with 15 bases sitting between them. Germline assignment: CDR1 SGDLS and CDR2 YYNGEE. Produced via immunoSEQ multiplex PCR; TCRdb's table is partial and in-frame only. The table lists roughly 120,000 clones, 81% of them singletons. The study, taken as a whole, reports: TCR clones originating in tumors grew in number in blood after radiotherapy plus ipilimumab.

For this clone: Its antigen remains unknown.

In chemo-refractory metastatic non-small-cell lung cancer, patients got ipilimumab CTLA-4 blockade together with focal radiation. This receptor was identified in a human donor with non-small cell lung cancer that progressed on radiotherapy plus ipilimumab. Some clones in this sample may be carry-over from other donors' samples. The sequencing used peripheral blood, collected from a patient treated with radiotherapy plus ipilimumab. V gene TRBV9 combines with J gene TRBJ2-7; D ambiguous. The CDR3 nucleotides are TGTGCCAGCAGCGTAGGAGTCGCAGGATTCCCCTACGAGCAGTACTTC. Protein sequence: CASSVGVAGFPYEQYF.